Below, one T cell receptor beta chain is given with its context. What it binds is not known. This sample also contains other DNA sequences that code for the same CDR3. This record belongs to a study of Ad26.COV2.S vaccination and SARS-CoV-2 variants. Across the study: Donor allocation was to the COV1001 Ad26.COV2.S trial arm.

Treatment indicated: approximately 18 received Ad26.COV2.S at low or high dose, single or two shots; 5 received placebo; per-sample allocation not given. Day 63 after the first injection of vaccine or placebo was the sampling time. An 18-55-year-old adult in Boston served as donor. J lost 4 bases, V lost 5 bases, and 3 bases had no gene match. Germline values: CDR1 LNHDA, CDR2 SQIVND (reference sequence). This CDR3 is built from 14 residues. The repertoire was sequenced with immunoSEQ multiplex PCR; TCRdb's copy has only in-frame clones and lacks some. The repertoire holds 400,000 to 500,000 clones, with roughly 90% as singletons. Study-level points and caveats: Post-vaccination spike-specific CD8+ and CD4+ T cell responses reportedly had substantial breadth.

This material consisted of peripheral blood, taken in a trial of Ad26.COV2.S vaccine versus placebo. The V call is TRBV19, the J call TRBJ2-2, with 8 bases lining up with TRBD1. This TCR was recovered from a person aged 18-60 years who received the Ad26.COV2.S COVID-19 vaccine or a placebo. In DNA form, the CDR3 reads TGTGCCAGTAGTGGACAGGGCGCCACCGGGGAGCTGTTTTTT. The encoded protein is CASSGQGATGELFF.